This T cell receptor (beta chain) was identified in a study of T cell repertoires in cytomegalovirus infection (dated by TCRdb to about 2019). General notes on the study: Because public TCR beta signatures pointed to carriage of CMV infection together with the matching HLA type, the HLA type of each donor mattered for the analysis. The paper as a whole reports these results and caveats: The ex vivo response was dominated by HLA-C-restricted CMV-specific TCR beta clonotypes, which also provided the single most frequent clonotype in two of eight donors. In both this cohort and an independent cohort of 350 to 400 donors, the cumulative frequency of public TCR beta family members distinguished carriers of CMV infection plus the relevant HLA type.

This sample was sequenced with an Illumina HiSeq 1500. TCRdb reran the public reads through fastp at Q25 and MiXCR, keeping productive beta chains. Rows matching on CDR3 protein sequence are summarized as one entry with the most common DNA and genes. For this sample the table gives 740,000 or so distinct CDR3 sequences, of which under 40% were detected only once. The ten largest account for 2.5% to 3% of the sample. A note on this clonotype: Its antigen specificity is not known. The junction does not match germline at one end; this may be a read error.

The germline V gene specifies SGHRS as CDR1 and YFSETQ as CDR2. The CDR3 has 16 amino acids, counting the end cysteine and phenylalanine. Only CDR3 DNA remains: 48 bases, in frame from the first base. The TCR was taken from a human donor in good health (CMV status not recorded). Some clones in this sample may be carry-over from other donors' samples. The sequence is built from TRBV5-1 and TRBJ2-5; the D gene is perhaps TRBD1 or TRBD2, each of them matching over 5 bases. The specimen sequenced was PBMCs. The CDR3: CASSLQVQRGVETKYF. The sequenced DNA is TGCGCCAGCAGCTTGCAGGTCCAGAGGGGTGTGGAGACCAAGTACTTC.